This T cell receptor beta chain was recovered during a study of blood T cells in healthy people across ages. Study background: Template switching recovered approximately one barcoded beta molecule for every two T cells.

Germline V lookup: CDR1 DFQATT, CDR2 SNEGSKA (reference sequence). CDR3 size: 14 residues. V lost 6 bases, J lost 5 bases, and 9 bases stayed unmatched. A second roughly 6 to 11 cycle PCR used barcoded and J-beta primers. Each cDNA molecule carried a tag from a template-switch adaptor that contained 12 random nucleotides. MiXCR was run by TCRdb on the 5' RACE reads, yielding one entry per CDR3 protein. This sample has around 1,500,000 distinct CDR3 sequences, with over 25% found just once. This clonotype was seen at least ten times. Its matching antigen is unknown. Study findings and constraints: Comparison with aged donors showed that long-lived donors had more naive CD4+ cells and higher diversity. One million T cells yielded diversity estimates that were considered underestimates.

The sequencing sample was made of blood. This chain joins TRBV20-1 and TRBJ2-1; 8 nucleotides agree with TRBD2. The sequence came from a woman aged 25-40 years in good health. CDR3 DNA sequence: TGCAGTGCCGCGCCTACAGCGGGAGACAATGAGCAGTTCTTC. Its protein is CSAAPTAGDNEQFF.